Shown below are 16 T cell receptor beta chains from a single sample sequenced in a study of OX40 agonist ivuxolimab in advanced cancers. TCRdb's table, derived via immunoSEQ multiplex PCR, lists solely in-frame clones and lacks some. The sample has 75,000 to 95,000 clones, roughly nine tenths seen once. The input for sequencing was CD4+ or CD8+ T cells sorted from blood, taken in a trial of the OX40 agonist ivuxolimab. These receptor sequences come from an adult with an advanced solid tumor such as melanoma, head and neck, liver or kidney cancer.

The rearrangement joins TRBV12-5 to TRBJ2-1; 7 positions match TRBD1. The CDR3 contains 14 residues. Germline CDR1 and CDR2: LGHNT and FRNRAP. V gave up 1 base and J gave up 7 bases; unmatched junction bases: 4. CDR3 nucleotide sequence: TGTGCTAGTGGTTTGGGACAGGGCAGGAATGAGCAGTTCTTC. Protein product: CASGLGQGRNEQFF.

V and J are TRBV5-1 and TRBJ2-2; 12 bases are a match to TRBD2. V shed 3 bases and J 5 bases; nucleotides not matched to a gene: 2. This CDR3 has 15 amino acids. Germline V gives CDR1 SGHRS, CDR2 YFSETQ. The CDR3 sequence: CASSSGTSGTGELFF. CDR3 nucleotide sequence: TGCGCCAGCAGCTCCGGGACTAGCGGGACCGGGGAGCTGTTTTTT.

This clone occurred once. The chain combines TRBV11-2 with TRBJ2-3; possibly TRBD2 for D (6 bases). The CDR3 has 17 residues. Trimming shortened V by 5 bases and J by 0 bases, and 18 bases separated the two germline ends. Germline assignment: CDR1 SGHAT and CDR2 FQNNGV. CDR3 nucleotide sequence: TGTGCCAGCAGCCCTCGTCGGGGGATAACTAGCACAGATACGCAGTATTTT. This encodes CASSPRRGITSTDTQYF.

This clone was detected once. This chain links TRBV5-1 with TRBJ2-5; TRBD2 is a possible D gene (5 bases). The DNA end is more similar to TRBJ2-7, so the J call may be wrong. CDR3 length: 15 residues. In germline, CDR1 is SGHRS, CDR2 YFSETQ. The CDR3 protein is CASSSTGHFGDEQYF. The CDR3 coding sequence is TGCGCCAGCAGCTCCACCGGCCATTTCGGGGACGAGCAGTACTTC.

The J gene is TRBJ2-5, the V gene TRBV10-3, with D possibly TRBD2 on 6 matching bases. Germline CDR1 ENHRY, CDR2 SYGVKD. V dropped 5 bases and J dropped 5 bases, with 21 bases sitting between them. The CDR3 has 16 residues. The CDR3 loop is CAISPSSGDPRETQYF. In DNA, the CDR3 is TGTGCCATCAGTCCCTCTTCGGGGGACCCTCGGGAGACCCAGTACTTC.

The chain joins TRBV28 to TRBJ1-2, with D uncertain. The germline CDR1 and CDR2 sequences are MDHEN and SYDVKM. Between the trimmed V and J ends, which lost 1 base and 7 bases, there was a span of 7 bases. The CDR3 has 12 residues. The CDR3 DNA reads TGTGCCAGCAGTTTATACGGCGGTGGCTACACCTTC. Its translation is CASSLYGGGYTF.

This clone was detected once. The V call is TRBV5-4, the J call TRBJ2-7, with 7 bases aligning to TRBD1. Germline-derived CDR1 and CDR2 are SGHNT and YYREEE (reference sequence). Trimming removed 0 bases from V and 2 bases from J; junction bases left unmatched: 8. The CDR3 has 16 residues. Here the CDR3 DNA reads TGTGCCAGCAGCTTGGGACGGACAGGTGAAACCTACGAGCAGTACTTC. Its translation is CASSLGRTGETYEQYF.

Here the CDR3 reads CASSLIDEQYF. The CDR3 DNA sequence: TGTGCCAGCAGCTTAATCGACGAGCAGTACTTC. This sequence joins TRBV7-8 and TRBJ2-7; D gene unclear. The ends were cut back, 2 bases at V and 5 bases at J, with 4 bases in the middle. The V gene's germline CDR1 is SGHVS and CDR2 FQNEAQ. CDR3 length: 11 residues.

This chain links TRBV28 with TRBJ1-1; D is unresolved. Germline V gene lookup returns CDR1 MDHEN and CDR2 SYDVKM. The CDR3 totals 15 residues. The V and J ends lost 6 bases and 1 base respectively, with 15 bases between them. CDR3 protein: CASSRKSPPNTEAFF. The DNA of the CDR3 is TGTGCCAGCAGCAGAAAGTCTCCACCGAACACTGAAGCTTTCTTT.

The V call is TRBV6-6, the J call TRBJ1-5; D not certain. The CDR3 sequence is 13 residues long. Trimming stripped 2 bases from V and 6 bases from J, with 8 bases between. The germline V gene encodes CDR1 MNHNY and CDR2 SVGAGI (reference sequence). CDR3 in DNA: TGTGCCAGCAGTTACGACGTGAGTCAGCCCCAGCATTTT. Translation: CASSYDVSQPQHF.

This chain joins TRBV18 and TRBJ2-1; 11 bases agree with TRBD2. The CDR3 totals 16 residues. Per germline, CDR1 KGHSH and CDR2 LQKENI. V trimming: 2 bases; J trimming: 0 bases; junction bases outside the gene matches: 0. The CDR3 region is CASSPTSGSSYNEQFF. CDR3 DNA sequence: TGTGCCAGCTCACCAACTAGCGGGAGCTCCTACAATGAGCAGTTCTTC.

The chain combines TRBV7-2 with TRBJ2-3, with D perhaps matching TRBD2 (6 bases). The V end was cut by 5 bases, the J end by 3 bases, with 12 bases between. Germline V gene data show CDR1 as SGHTA and CDR2 as FQGNSA. This CDR3 is built from 14 residues. The CDR3 region has the DNA TGTGCCAGCAGCCCGGGACTTAAAACAGATACGCAGTATTTT. The encoded protein is CASSPGLKTDTQYF.

V usage is TRBV5-1 and J usage is TRBJ1-6; D is unresolved. Germline CDR1 reads SGHRS; CDR2 reads YFSETQ. This CDR3 spans 16 amino acids. The V gene lost 2 bases and the J gene lost 4 bases, with 13 bases spanning the gap. The CDR3 here is CASSFSSTDYNSPLHF. As DNA, the CDR3 is TGCGCCAGCAGCTTTAGTTCGACGGATTATAATTCACCCCTCCACTTT.

The chain recombines TRBV19 with TRBJ2-7; 12 bases are a match to TRBD1. The germline gives CDR1 LNHDA, CDR2 SQIVND (reference sequence). V lost 4 bases to trimming and J lost 4 bases; unmatched junction nucleotides: 8. The CDR3 has 16 residues. DNA for the CDR3: TGTGCCAGTAGTACGACCGGGACAGGGGGCATTTACGAGCAGTACTTC. It is translated as CASSTTGTGGIYEQYF.

The chain is built from TRBV11-3 and TRBJ2-7; 7 nucleotides align to TRBD1. The ends lost 5 bases at V and 8 bases at J; junction bases unmatched: 15. The length of the CDR3 is 15 residues. Per the germline V gene, CDR1 is SGHNT and CDR2 is YENEEA. This CDR3 is CASSTRSTGAGKQYF. The DNA of the CDR3 is TGTGCCAGCAGCACGAGATCCACAGGGGCCGGGAAGCAGTACTTC.

The rearrangement uses TRBV6-1 and TRBJ1-2; tentative D call: TRBD1 (6 bases). CDR1 and CDR2 (germline): MNHNS, SASEGT. V lost 3 bases and J 4 bases, leaving 9 bases between the germline ends. This CDR3 has 13 amino acids. Here the CDR3 reads CASSEGHLYGYTF. CDR3 in DNA: TGTGCCAGCAGTGAGGGACACCTCTATGGCTACACCTTC.